This TCR beta chain was documented in a study of T cells in narcolepsy (dated by TCRdb to 2017 to 2018). Regarding the research as a whole: Healthy control donors were enrolled in the study alongside patients who had narcolepsy type 1 or type 2 (NT1, NT2). The study sought autoreactive T cells targeting hypocretin neuron self-antigens (hypocretin, TRIB2) in narcolepsy patients, using TCR Vbeta sequencing to track clonotypes in blood and CSF. Beyond this particular receptor, the publication reports: According to the report, autoreactive clonotypes were detected serially in the blood of the same patients and of different patients, but not in healthy controls. Plots that compared CSF and blood CD4+ T cell clonotypes from the same patient highlighted HCRT-specific and TRIB2-specific autoreactive clonotypes. Numbers of sequenced blood memory CD4+ clonotypes were comparable, averaging approximately 38,000 in patients and approximately 34,000 in controls. No sequences matching autoreactive T cell clones were present in some of the blood memory CD4+ repertoires from patients and controls.

CDR1 is given as SGHRS and CDR2 as YFSETQ, both from the germline V gene. V is pared back by 4 bases and J by 1 base, with 20 bases lying between the germline termini. From the cysteine up to the phenylalanine, the CDR3 has a length of 17 residues. Only the CDR3 region is kept as DNA, spanning 51 bases read in frame from base 1. Of note for this clone: Its antigen is unknown. No clone much larger than this one lies a single base away; base qualities are absent.

For TCR Vbeta sequencing, memory CD4+ T cells were sorted ex vivo from the peripheral blood of both healthy controls and narcolepsy patients. Libraries came from the immunoSEQ multiplex PCR assay. TCRdb holds this immuneACCESS table with in-frame rearrangements only. Some clones are missing; in checked studies, unresolved V genes explain under half, and the rest has no known cause. This sample is represented by under 35,000 clones; roughly 80% of them were singletons. About 1.1% of the sample belongs to the ten largest clones. This receptor chain uses TRBV5-1 and TRBJ1-1; the D segment cannot be called with confidence. The TCR was taken from a human donor with narcolepsy. Material for sequencing was CD45RA- memory CD4+ T cells from PBMCs. Read against the paper, the sample's cell subset or site label means: memory T cells sorted ex vivo from peripheral blood. The CDR3: CASSPNLQVEGNTEAFF. In nucleotides, the sequence is TGCGCCAGCAGCCCTAATTTGCAGGTCGAAGGGAACACTGAAGCTTTCTTT.